This T cell receptor beta chain was identified during a study of T cell responses to AZD1222 COVID-19 vaccine listed by TCRdb under 2021. General notes on the study: TCR sequencing covered some 250 trial participants: 200 to 210 given two doses of AZD1222 and about 26 given two doses of MenACWY control vaccine. Enrollment into the trials was organized by age into subgroups of 18-55, 56-69 and 70-plus years, and those subgroups contained approximately 160, 26 and 62 TCR-sequenced participants, respectively.

This clone showed up just a few times. Its binding antigen is unknown. Qualities for individual bases were not recorded, and no much larger clone is one base off. The junction shows trimming of 2 bases on V and 4 bases on J, plus 9 bases between the germline ends. The CDR3 has 13 amino acids, counting the end cysteine and phenylalanine. Just CDR3 DNA is preserved here, 39 bases in frame from base 1. According to the germline V gene, CDR1 reads SGDLS and CDR2 reads YYNGEE. What the time point label conveys for this sample: about 28 days (+/-7) after the second vaccine dose. Because spike-specific TCR depth and breadth did not differ between the two schedules, AZD1222 recipients who got a second dose at roughly 4 weeks were pooled with those who got a second dose at roughly 12 weeks. Vaccinee samples came from UK trials COV001 and COV002, including a single-blind randomized controlled phase 2/3 trial of AZD1222 (ChAdOx1 nCoV-19) in healthy adults. For TCRbeta chain sequencing, PBMC samples from trial participants were taken at day 0 and at day 28 after the second dose.

What the authors observed across the whole study: The 56-69-year group was small, and its depth increase did not reach significance, likely because of low power. Conclusions about previously exposed vaccinees are limited because only five to seven AZD1222 recipients were SARS-CoV-2 seropositive at baseline. Most participants were white British and females outnumbered males, and the authors suggested that clonal diversity may have been underestimated. No day 14 peak-response samples were available, so repertoires were characterized only after the peak T cell response. The whole spike protein was spanned by vaccine-associated CD4 TCRs, and dominant responses were seen in regions 160-218 and 743-854. Reportedly, close to half of the unique spike-specific TCRs recognized epitopes lying outside the regions that are mutated in the B.1.351 and B.1.1.7 variants. Spike-specific TCR breadth and depth rose significantly after two AZD1222 doses compared with day 0 and with MenACWY recipients.

The CDR3 regions of human TCRbeta chains were analyzed by immunosequencing. Processing in the source paper ran as follows. Repertoire TCRs were checked for matches against a reference library of SARS-CoV-2-specific TCRs that had been generated using the MIRA antigen-specificity platform. Breadth was defined as the fraction of unique TCRs that were SARS-CoV-2-associated. Depth was defined as the fraction of total T cells that were SARS-CoV-2-associated. Each spike-specific TCR was assigned to its reactive spike region and to a CD4 or CD8 class using the MIRA data. Log10-transformed breadth and depth values were compared by one-way ANOVA with Sidak's multiple comparisons tests. The source is immuneACCESS, and TCRdb retained only in-frame sequences with V and J called. Part of the clones is not carried over; for the studies checked, unresolved V genes explain less than half of this, and the remainder is unexplained. V, J and clone size were drawn from that table, and D and trimming were deduced from the DNA. This sample has 120,000 to 150,000 clones in its table, and more than 70% of those were observed once. The top ten clones comprise about 3% of the sample.

The source was peripheral blood, collected 28 days after the second AZD1222 dose. The receptor's source is an adult who received the AZD1222 COVID-19 vaccine. Here the chain combines TRBV9 and TRBJ1-1; the D gene is unclear. Here the CDR3 is given as CASSVAGSTEAFF. The DNA is TGTGCCAGCAGCGTTGCGGGGTCCACTGAAGCTTTCTTT.